A single T cell receptor (beta chain) is shown here with its context. The data belong to a study of T cell responses to AZD1222 COVID-19 vaccine. The germline CDR1 and CDR2 sequences are SGHVS and FNYEAQ. Trimming cost V 5 bases and J 7 bases, with 14 bases left between them. The CDR3 is made up of 13 amino acids. The repertoire was sequenced with immunoSEQ multiplex PCR; TCRdb's copy has only in-frame clones and lacks some. The profile shows 150,000 to 200,000 clones, 85% to 95% of them singletons. Specimen: peripheral blood, collected on day 0 of AZD1222 vaccination. This chain links TRBV7-6 with TRBJ1-2, with D possibly TRBD1 on 5 matching bases. The clonotype was recovered from an adult in good health. The CDR3 coding sequence is TGTGCCAGCAGCCTGAGTCAGGGCTCTGGCTACACCTTC. Translated, it gives CASSLSQGSGYTF. Full variable domain (rest looked up from reference TRBV7-6 and TRBJ1-2): GAGVSQSPRYKVTKRGQDVALRCDPISGHVSLYWYRQALGQGPEFLTYFNYEAQQDKSGLPNDRFSAERPEGSISTLTIQRTEQRDSAMYRCASSLSQGSGYTFGSGTRLTVV.